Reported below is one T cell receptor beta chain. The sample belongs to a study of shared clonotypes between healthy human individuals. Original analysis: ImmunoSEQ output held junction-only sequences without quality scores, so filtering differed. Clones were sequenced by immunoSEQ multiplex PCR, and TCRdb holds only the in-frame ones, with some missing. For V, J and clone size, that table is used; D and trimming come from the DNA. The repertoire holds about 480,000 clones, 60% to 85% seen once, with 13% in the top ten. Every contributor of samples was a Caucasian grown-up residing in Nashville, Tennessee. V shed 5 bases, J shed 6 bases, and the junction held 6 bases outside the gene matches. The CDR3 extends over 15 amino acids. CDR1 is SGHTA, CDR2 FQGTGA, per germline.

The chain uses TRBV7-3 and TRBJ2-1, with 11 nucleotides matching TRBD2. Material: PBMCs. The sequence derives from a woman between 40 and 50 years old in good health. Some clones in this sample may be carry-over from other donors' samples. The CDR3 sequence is CASSPGTSGANEQFF. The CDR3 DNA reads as TGTGCCAGCAGCCCCGGGACTAGCGGCGCCAATGAGCAGTTCTTC.